The entry that follows covers one T cell receptor beta chain sequence. Antigen specificity is unknown. The immunoSEQ assay was version 4, run in survey mode. Method: immunoSEQ multiplex PCR; TCRdb's copy keeps in-frame clones and lacks some. This sample has approximately 45,000 clones, with just under 90% found just once. The junction had 2 bases not matched to a gene; V was cut back by 1 base and J by 4 bases. CDR1 and CDR2 from the germline V gene are SGHDT and YYEEEE. CDR3 size: 14 residues. This nonspecific control used anti-CD3/anti-CD28 bead stimulation of CD4+ T cells. CD4+ T cells upregulating both CD40 ligand and CD69 were sorted as responding cells. This record comes from a study of persistence of HIV-infected CD4 T cells.

The chain has TRBV5-6 and TRBJ2-1; 7 bases map to TRBD2. The source was CD4+ T cells sorted from PBMCs after 18-hour stimulation, collected from a patient who received antiretroviral therapy. The clonotype was recovered from an adult woman with HIV who was CMV-seropositive. The CDR3, as DNA: TGTGCCAGCAGCTTGCTAGCGGCTTACAATGAGCAGTTCTTC. Translating gives CASSLLAAYNEQFF.